This T cell receptor beta chain was recovered during a study of T-cell memory formation after mild COVID-19. The V and J ends lost 4 bases and 12 bases respectively, with 5 bases between them. CDR3 size: 8 residues. Germline lookup yields CDR1 GTSNPN and CDR2 SVGIG (reference sequence). This clonotype was detected only a few times. Via MiXCR, TCRdb re-called the 5' RACE reads, giving one row per CDR3 protein. The top ten clones hold more than 20% of a sample with some 57,000 distinct CDR3 sequences, 12% of them seen once. The receptor was isolated from a man between 18 and 29 years old who had mild COVID-19 (a few samples of this study predate the infection). Cell type and time point are not known. The sample taken for sequencing was PBMCs or a T cell subset sorted from them (not recorded which). The gene calls are TRBV30 and TRBJ2-3; the D is unclear. The CDR3 sequence: CAWTDQYF. CDR3 bases: TGTGCCTGGACGGACCAGTATTTT.